This T cell receptor beta chain was captured in a study of cytomegalovirus exposure and HLA in healthy donors. Study-wide findings and caveats: Later work found most CMV-associated TCR beta chains apparently HLA-restricted. Sequencing probably produced one cluster of sequence variants that were highly shared.

This clone was found a few times. Its target is unknown. Other DNA sequences within the sample encode an identical CDR3. Researchers ran the PCR with 60 Vbeta and 13 Jbeta primers. Sequencing was performed with immunoSEQ multiplex PCR; in TCRdb, only in-frame clones are kept and a portion is missing. The sample shows 100,000 to 150,000 clones, about 84% of them seen only once. Per germline, CDR1 SGHAT and CDR2 FQNNGV. This CDR3 has 11 amino acids. V lost 4 bases and J 2 bases, leaving 3 bases between the germline ends. The clonotype comes from a man in his forties in good health and CMV-seronegative. Sequencing was carried out using PBMCs. The chain combines TRBV11-2 with TRBJ2-7; D not certain. The CDR3 region is CASSSTYEQYF. The CDR3 DNA follows: TGTGCCAGCAGCTCTACCTACGAGCAGTACTTC.